The present entry profiles one T cell receptor (beta chain) with its context. Antigen specificity is unknown. The data originate from a study of graft-versus-host responses after intestinal transplantation. Study-level points and caveats: The marrow of recipients harbored GvH clones, and ileum or blood showed some of them first.

V was pared by 1 base and J by 0 bases, with 6 bases between. Per the germline V gene, CDR1 is LNHNV and CDR2 is YYDKDF (reference sequence). The CDR3 is made up of 14 amino acids. This table comes from immunoSEQ multiplex PCR, and its TCRdb copy is limited to in-frame clones, with some not included. The sample comprises 35,000 to 45,000 clones, around nine tenths of which are singletons, and under 4.5% rests with the top ten. The V call is TRBV15, the J call TRBJ1-1; no reliable D call. The clonotype was recovered from a human patient who received an intestinal transplant, so some T cells may come from the graft donor. Specimen: PBMCs, collected 524 days after transplant. This CDR3 reads CATSRVAMNTEAFF. The CDR3 DNA sequence: TGTGCCACCAGCAGAGTTGCTATGAACACTGAAGCTTTCTTT.